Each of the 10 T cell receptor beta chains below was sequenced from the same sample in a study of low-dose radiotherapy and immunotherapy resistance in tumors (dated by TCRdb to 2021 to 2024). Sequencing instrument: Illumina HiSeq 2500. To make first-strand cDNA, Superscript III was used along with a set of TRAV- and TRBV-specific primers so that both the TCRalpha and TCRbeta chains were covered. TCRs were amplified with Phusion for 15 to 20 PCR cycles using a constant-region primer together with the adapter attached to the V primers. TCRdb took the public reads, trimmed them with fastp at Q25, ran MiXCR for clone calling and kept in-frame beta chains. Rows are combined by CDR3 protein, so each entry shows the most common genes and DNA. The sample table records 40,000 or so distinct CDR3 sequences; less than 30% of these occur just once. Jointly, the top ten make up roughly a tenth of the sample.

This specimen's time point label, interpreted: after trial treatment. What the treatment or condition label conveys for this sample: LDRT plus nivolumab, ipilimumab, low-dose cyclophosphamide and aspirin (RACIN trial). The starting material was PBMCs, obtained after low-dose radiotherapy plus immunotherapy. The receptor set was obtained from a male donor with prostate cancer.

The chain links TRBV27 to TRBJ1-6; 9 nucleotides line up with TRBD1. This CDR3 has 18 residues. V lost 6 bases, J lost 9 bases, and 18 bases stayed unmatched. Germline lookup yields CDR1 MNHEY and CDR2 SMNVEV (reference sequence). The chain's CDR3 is CASSLRSPGQGLFSPLHF. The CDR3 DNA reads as TGTGCCAGCAGCCTAAGGTCCCCGGGACAGGGTCTATTTTCACCCCTCCACTTT.

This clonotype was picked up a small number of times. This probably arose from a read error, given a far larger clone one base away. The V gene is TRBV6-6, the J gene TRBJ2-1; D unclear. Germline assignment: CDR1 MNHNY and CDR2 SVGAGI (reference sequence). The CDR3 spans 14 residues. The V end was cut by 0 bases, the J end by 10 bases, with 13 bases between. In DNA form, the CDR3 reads TGTGCCAGCAGTTACTCTGAAGGGTGGAACGAGCAGTTCTTC. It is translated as CASSYSEGWNEQFF.

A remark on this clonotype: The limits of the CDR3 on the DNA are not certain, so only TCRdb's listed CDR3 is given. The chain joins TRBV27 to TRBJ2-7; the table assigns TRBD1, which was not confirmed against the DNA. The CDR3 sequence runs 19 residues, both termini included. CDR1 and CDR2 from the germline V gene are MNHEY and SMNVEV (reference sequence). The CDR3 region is CASSIYLCSVEDRAYEQYF.

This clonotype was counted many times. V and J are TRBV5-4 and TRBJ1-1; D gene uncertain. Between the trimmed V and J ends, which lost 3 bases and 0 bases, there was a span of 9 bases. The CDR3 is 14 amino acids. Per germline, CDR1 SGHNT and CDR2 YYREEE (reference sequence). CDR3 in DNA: TGTGCCAGCAGCTCCGGGATACTGAACACTGAAGCTTTCTTT. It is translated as CASSSGILNTEAFF.

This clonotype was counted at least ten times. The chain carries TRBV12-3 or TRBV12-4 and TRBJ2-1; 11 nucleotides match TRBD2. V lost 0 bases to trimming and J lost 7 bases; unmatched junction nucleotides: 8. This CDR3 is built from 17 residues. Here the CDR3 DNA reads TGTGCCAGCAGTTTAGCTCTACTAGCGGGAGCGGGAAATGAGCAGTTCTTC. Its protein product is CASSLALLAGAGNEQFF.

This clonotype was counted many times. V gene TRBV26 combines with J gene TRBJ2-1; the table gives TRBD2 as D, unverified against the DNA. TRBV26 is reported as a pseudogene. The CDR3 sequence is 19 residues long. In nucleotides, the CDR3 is TGTGCCAGCAGTGACGCCCTGGGACTAGCGGGAGGGCTCGACAATGAGCAGTTCTTC. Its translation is CASSDALGLAGGLDNEQFF.

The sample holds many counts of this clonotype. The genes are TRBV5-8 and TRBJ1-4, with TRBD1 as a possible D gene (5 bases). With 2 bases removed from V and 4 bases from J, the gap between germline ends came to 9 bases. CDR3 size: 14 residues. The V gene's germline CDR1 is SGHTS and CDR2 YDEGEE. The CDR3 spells CASSFRGGNEKLFF. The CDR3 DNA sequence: TGTGCCAGCAGCTTCCGGGGCGGTAATGAAAAACTGTTTTTT.

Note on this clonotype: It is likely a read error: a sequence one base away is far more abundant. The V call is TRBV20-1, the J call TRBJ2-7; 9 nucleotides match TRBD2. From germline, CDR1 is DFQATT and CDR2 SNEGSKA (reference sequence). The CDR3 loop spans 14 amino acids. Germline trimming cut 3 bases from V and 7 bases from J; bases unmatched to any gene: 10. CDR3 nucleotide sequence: TGCAGTGCTAGTCGAGGGACTAGCACCAATGAGCAGTACTTC. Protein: CSASRGTSTNEQYF.

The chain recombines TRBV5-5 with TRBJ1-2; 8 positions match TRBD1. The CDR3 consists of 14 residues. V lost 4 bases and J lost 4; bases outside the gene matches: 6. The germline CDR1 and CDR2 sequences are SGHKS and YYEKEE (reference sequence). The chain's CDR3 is CASSTSTGGYGYTF. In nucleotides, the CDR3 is TGTGCCAGCAGCACATCCACAGGGGGCTATGGCTACACCTTC.

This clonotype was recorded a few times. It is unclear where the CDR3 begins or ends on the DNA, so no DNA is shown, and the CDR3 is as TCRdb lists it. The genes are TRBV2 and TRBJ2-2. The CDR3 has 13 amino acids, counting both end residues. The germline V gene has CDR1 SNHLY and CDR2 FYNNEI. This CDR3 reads CASSPTTGELFFF.